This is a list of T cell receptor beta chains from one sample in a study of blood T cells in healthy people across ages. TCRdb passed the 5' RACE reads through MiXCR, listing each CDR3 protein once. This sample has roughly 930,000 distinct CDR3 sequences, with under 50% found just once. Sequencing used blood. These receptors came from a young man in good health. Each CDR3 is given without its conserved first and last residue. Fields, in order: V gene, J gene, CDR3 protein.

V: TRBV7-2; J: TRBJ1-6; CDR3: ASSCRGSYNSPLH
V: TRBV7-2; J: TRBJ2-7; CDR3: ASSSPRTSFNEQY
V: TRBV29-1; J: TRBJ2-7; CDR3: SVEVPDSLSYEQY
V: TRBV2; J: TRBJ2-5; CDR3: ASGNTGYQETQY
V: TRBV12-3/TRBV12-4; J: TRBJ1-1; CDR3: ASSVMGGFGAF
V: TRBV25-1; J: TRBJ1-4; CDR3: ASSEYRVDSEKLF
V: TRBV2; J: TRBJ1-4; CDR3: ASSVPGVPNEKLF
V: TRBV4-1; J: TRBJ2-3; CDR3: ASSRGRAYTDTQY
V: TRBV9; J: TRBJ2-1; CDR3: ASSVDPNNERF
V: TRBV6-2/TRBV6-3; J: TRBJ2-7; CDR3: ASSITGPSSYEQY
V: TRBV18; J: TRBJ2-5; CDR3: ASSPRGETQY
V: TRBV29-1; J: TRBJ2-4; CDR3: SVMDGGNWEQY
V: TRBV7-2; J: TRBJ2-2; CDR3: ASSPRRRAGELF
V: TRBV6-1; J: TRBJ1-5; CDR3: ASRLVNGGGTQPQH
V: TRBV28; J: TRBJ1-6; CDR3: AIQGTGNSPLH
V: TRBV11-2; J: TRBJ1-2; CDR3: ASSLVGTGANYGYT
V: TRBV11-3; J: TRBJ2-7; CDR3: ASSAGGPSYEQY
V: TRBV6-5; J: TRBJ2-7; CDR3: ASSQTGGAFEQY
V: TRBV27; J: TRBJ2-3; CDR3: ASSLRLAGVEGDTQY
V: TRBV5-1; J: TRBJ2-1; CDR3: ASSAVDEQF
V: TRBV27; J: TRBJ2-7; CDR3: ASSLFWERGKQY
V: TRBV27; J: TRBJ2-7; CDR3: ASSRRRASYEQY
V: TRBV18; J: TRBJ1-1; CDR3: ASSATDRENTEAF
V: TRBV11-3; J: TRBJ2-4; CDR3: ASSSRGESLAKNIQY
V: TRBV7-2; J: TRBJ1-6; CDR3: ASSLIGTAADSPLH
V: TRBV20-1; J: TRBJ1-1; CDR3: SANLRGQGGLNTEAF
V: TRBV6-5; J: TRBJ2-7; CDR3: ASRRGVSYEQY
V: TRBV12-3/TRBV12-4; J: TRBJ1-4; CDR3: ASSLGQAANEKLF
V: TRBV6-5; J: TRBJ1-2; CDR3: ASSPKTGRVYGYT
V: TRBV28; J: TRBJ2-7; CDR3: ASMTAYEQY